The 14 T cell receptor beta chains reported below all come from one sample, sequenced in a study of spatial heterogeneity in lung cancer. Via MiXCR, TCRdb re-called the 5' RACE reads, giving one row per CDR3 protein. The table records about 47,000 distinct CDR3 sequences, roughly 12% of them present only once. Documented time point: blood at routine non-recurrence follow-up after resection. The sequenced sample was PBMCs, obtained at follow-up. These receptors originate from a male donor with early-stage non-small cell lung cancer.

This clonotype was seen only a few times. The chain links TRBV4-1 to TRBJ2-6; no reliable D call. This CDR3 comprises 14 residues. Trimming left V 1 base short and J 4 bases short, with 5 bases between. Germline-derived CDR1 and CDR2 are MGHRA and YSYEKL. The CDR3 region is CASSQAEGANVLTF. CDR3 sequence (DNA): TGCGCCAGCAGCCAAGCGGAAGGGGCCAACGTCCTGACTTTC.

This clonotype was seen ten or more times. The rearrangement uses TRBV20-1 and TRBJ1-2, with 7 bases fitting TRBD1. Germline lookup yields CDR1 DFQATT and CDR2 SNEGSKA (reference sequence). The CDR3 covers 17 residues. The V gene end was trimmed by 2 bases and the J gene end by 2 bases; junction bases not matched to a gene: 14. The CDR3 nucleotides are TGCAGTGCTAGAAGGGGGCGGGATGCCAGGGCCAACTATGGCTACACCTTC. It codes for CSARRGRDARANYGYTF.

V and J are TRBV14 and TRBJ1-1; TRBD1 aligns across 7 bases. Losses at the gene ends were 1 base for V and 3 bases for J; bases not matched to a gene: 5. Per the germline V gene, CDR1 is SGHDN and CDR2 is FVKESK. This CDR3 contains 15 residues. CDR3 region: CASSQGYRGYTEAFF. The CDR3, as DNA: TGTGCCAGCAGCCAAGGTTACAGGGGATACACTGAAGCTTTCTTT.

This clonotype was recorded many times. V usage is TRBV10-3 and J usage is TRBJ2-1; D is possibly TRBD1 or TRBD2 (5 bases each). This CDR3 has 19 residues. The V end lost 1 base, the J end lost 0 bases, and 19 bases lay between the germline ends. CDR1 is ENHRY and CDR2 is SYGVKD in the germline V gene. The CDR3 loop reads CAISELTALGTASYNEQFF. The CDR3 DNA reads as TGTGCCATCAGTGAGTTAACGGCCCTCGGGACGGCCTCCTACAATGAGCAGTTCTTC.

J is TRBJ2-1 and V is TRBV4-1, with 12 bases aligning to TRBD2. Germline V gene sequence: CDR1 MGHRA, CDR2 YSYEKL. This CDR3 has 19 amino acids. V gave up 4 bases and J gave up 8 bases; unmatched junction bases: 18. The CDR3 reads CASSPGRTKLAGGGDEQFF. The CDR3 DNA is TGCGCCAGCAGCCCGGGACGTACGAAACTAGCGGGAGGAGGGGATGAGCAGTTCTTC.

The table lists this clonotype with a few counts. This chain connects TRBV7-2 to TRBJ2-5; D is ambiguous. In germline, CDR1 is SGHTA, CDR2 FQGNSA. This CDR3 has 11 amino acids. The ends were cut back, 10 bases at V and 9 bases at J, with 15 bases in the middle. CDR3 sequence (DNA): TGTGCCACCGCGACACGAGTGGCCCAGTACTTC. Translating it yields CATATRVAQYF.

In its sample, this clonotype was seen many times. This sequence joins TRBV12-3 or TRBV12-4 and TRBJ1-5, with D tentatively TRBD1 (6 bases). V was cut by 3 bases and J by 6 bases, with 15 bases left in between. This CDR3 spans 15 amino acids. The CDR3 region is CASSFAFGGLQPQHF. The CDR3, as DNA: TGTGCCAGCAGTTTTGCTTTTGGGGGGCTTCAGCCCCAGCATTTT.

This clonotype was seen many times. The CDR3 reads CASSLRIVNTEAFF. The CDR3 bases are TGTGCCAGCAGCTTGCGGATAGTGAACACTGAAGCTTTCTTT. The V gene is TRBV5-5, the J gene TRBJ1-1; no clear D. The CDR3 has 14 amino acids. CDR1 and CDR2 from the germline V gene are SGHKS and YYEKEE (reference sequence). V was trimmed by 1 base and J by 0 bases, leaving 7 bases between them.

This rearrangement joins TRBV5-5 to TRBJ2-3, with a tentative D call TRBD1 (6 bases). CDR3 length equals 15 residues. Germline CDR1 SGHKS, CDR2 YYEKEE (reference sequence). Trimming cost V 2 bases and J 2 bases, with 12 bases left between them. CDR3 protein: CASSLRGGATDTQYF. DNA of the CDR3: TGTGCCAGCAGCTTACGAGGGGGAGCCACAGATACGCAGTATTTT. Full variable domain (rest looked up from reference TRBV5-5 and TRBJ2-3): DAGVTQSPTHLIKTRGQQVTLRCSPISGHKSVSWYQQVLGQGPQFIFQYYEKEERGRGNFPDRFSARQFPNYSSELNVNALLLGDSALYLCASSLRGGATDTQYFGPGTRLTVL.

Ten or more counts support this clonotype. The chain has TRBV2 and TRBJ2-3; D gene unclear. Per germline, CDR1 SNHLY and CDR2 FYNNEI. This CDR3 comprises 14 residues. The V end lost 7 bases, the J end lost 2 bases, and 13 bases lay between the germline ends. The CDR3 coding sequence is TGTGCCAGCACCCCCACGACTTCCACAGATACGCAGTATTTT. The encoded protein is CASTPTTSTDTQYF. Full variable domain (remainder filled in from reference TRBV2 and TRBJ2-3): EPEVTQTPSHQVTQMGQEVILRCVPISNHLYFYWYRQILGQKVEFLVSFYNNEISEKSEIFDDQFSVERPDGSNFTLKIRSTKLEDSAMYFCASTPTTSTDTQYFGPGTRLTVL.

This rearrangement joins TRBV7-2 to TRBJ2-1; 10 bases line up with TRBD2. V was clipped by 3 bases and J by 8 bases; unmatched bases: 10. Germline assignment: CDR1 SGHTA and CDR2 FQGNSA. This CDR3 region has 16 residues. CDR3 in amino acids: CASSFRLAGGRDEQFF. The CDR3 DNA is TGTGCCAGCAGCTTCAGATTAGCGGGAGGCCGCGATGAGCAGTTCTTC.

There are a few counts of this clonotype. The chain couples TRBV30 to TRBJ1-2; D gene uncertain. CDR3 length: 12 residues. Between the trimmed V and J ends, which lost 8 bases and 5 bases, there was a span of 15 bases. The germline V gene encodes CDR1 GTSNPN and CDR2 SVGIG (reference sequence). CDR3 protein: CALKEPGYGYTF. DNA for the CDR3: TGTGCCCTGAAAGAACCGGGGTATGGCTACACCTTC.

The J gene is TRBJ2-3, the V gene TRBV4-3, with 7 bases identical to TRBD2. The V gene end was trimmed by 1 base and the J gene end by 6 bases; junction bases not matched to a gene: 7. CDR3 length: 15 residues. Germline loops: CDR1 LGHNA, CDR2 YSLEER. The CDR3 DNA reads as TGCGCCAGCAGCCAAGGAAGCGGGGTAGAGGATACGCAGTATTTT. This gives the protein CASSQGSGVEDTQYF.

The CDR3 DNA follows: TGTGCCAGCAGTGAAGACGGCGGGGGGGCCACAGATACGCAGTATTTT. Translated: CASSEDGGGATDTQYF. The chain recombines TRBV2 with TRBJ2-3; 9 bases align to TRBD2. Per the germline V gene, CDR1 is SNHLY and CDR2 is FYNNEI. CDR3 length: 16 amino acids. V shed 1 base, J shed 2 bases, and the junction held 4 bases outside the gene matches.